A single sample is the source of the 2 T cell receptor beta chains below, sequenced in a study of post-analysis software for immune sequencing data (dated by TCRdb to between 2014 and 2016). General findings and caveats noted by the study authors: Significantly higher frequencies in patients than in controls were found for a few TRBV segments, including TRBV5-6, TRBV5-1 and TRBV20-1.

Receptor libraries were prepared by PCR. The sequencer was an Illumina HiSeq 2500. To reduce PCR and sequencing biases, unique molecular identifiers were built into the TCR beta cDNA libraries. TCRdb reprocessing: public reads trimmed at Q25 with fastp, clones called with MiXCR, in-frame beta chains kept. CDR3 protein sequences are deduplicated, and each keeps its most common genes and DNA. In all, the sample holds 650,000 to 900,000 distinct CDR3 sequences, and under 60% of those were seen once. The leading ten clones occupy 4.9% of the sample. These receptors lack a known antigen. The sample was blood. The receptors stem from a girl between 10 and 17 years old with multiple sclerosis.

The genes are TRBV14 and TRBJ2-7; 8 bases map to TRBD2. The CDR3 spans 16 residues. Germline values: CDR1 SGHDN, CDR2 FVKESK. V was clipped by 1 base and J by 0 bases; unmatched bases: 5. The CDR3 coding sequence is TGTGCCAGCAGCCAAGTGGGCGGGAGGAGCTCCTACGAGCAGTACTTC. This gives the protein CASSQVGGRSSYEQYF.

The chain carries TRBV5-1 and TRBJ2-7, with a tentative D call TRBD1 (5 bases). Trimming left V 0 bases short and J 3 bases short, with 10 bases between. The CDR3 runs 14 residues. Germline CDR1 and CDR2: SGHRS and YFSETQ. The CDR3 DNA sequence: TGCGCCAGCAGCTTGGAGGTAGGGGACTACGAGCAGTACTTC. It translates to CASSLEVGDYEQYF. The entire variable domain, with the rest obtained from reference TRBV5-1 and TRBJ2-7, is as follows: KAGVTQTPRYLIKTRGQQVTLSCSPISGHRSVSWYQQTPGQGLQFLFEYFSETQRNKGNFPGRFSGRQFSNSRSEMNVSTLELGDSALYLCASSLEVGDYEQYFGPGTRLTVT.